This TCR beta chain was identified in a study of blood T cell repertoires in COVID-19. Study-level background: The United States, Italy and Spain provided the acute and convalescent COVID-19 samples.

Participants were aged about 18 to 100 years from 24 US areas. Method: immunoSEQ multiplex PCR; TCRdb's copy keeps in-frame clones and lacks some. The sample holds some 160,000 clones, less than 90% seen once. The CDR3 length is 15 residues. With 3 bases removed from V and 1 base from J, the gap between germline ends came to 9 bases. Per the germline V gene, CDR1 is SGHTA and CDR2 is FQGNSA. The chain is built from TRBV7-2 and TRBJ2-2, with D possibly being TRBD2 (6 bases). The receptor was isolated from a woman between 45 and 60 years old who had recovered from COVID-19. Source material: PBMCs or T cells enriched from blood (not recorded which). Here the CDR3 DNA reads TGTGCCAGCAGCTTGAAGGGACTGAACACCGGGGAGCTGTTTTTT. This sequence encodes CASSLKGLNTGELFF. Complete variable domain (other parts from reference TRBV7-2 and TRBJ2-2): GAGVSQSPSNKVTEKGKDVELRCDPISGHTALYWYRQSLGQGLEFLIYFQGNSAPDKSGLPSDRFSAERTGGSVSTLTIQRTQQEDSAVYLCASSLKGLNTGELFFGEGSRLTVL.